The 14 T cell receptor beta chains reported below all come from one sample, sequenced in a study of blood T cell repertoires in COVID-19. Using immunoSEQ multiplex PCR, the repertoire was profiled, and TCRdb retains in-frame clones only, with some absent. The profile covers 37,000 or so clones, with 88% appearing a single time and around 11% taken by the ten largest. The sample was peripheral blood. Source of these receptors: a man in his sixties with active COVID-19.

This clone is a singleton in its sample. This chain joins TRBV19 and TRBJ2-3; the D gene is possibly TRBD1 (5 bases). In germline, CDR1 is LNHDA, CDR2 SQIVND (reference sequence). Trimming pared 8 bases from V and 6 bases from J, leaving 24 bases between. This CDR3 region has 16 residues. The CDR3 region has the DNA TGTGCCAGTTCCGACTTTGTAGGGGATGAGTTGGATACGCAGTATTTT. Translating gives CASSDFVGDELDTQYF.

The chain uses TRBV2 and TRBJ1-4; D remains unclear. The V and J ends lost 5 bases and 0 bases respectively, with 13 bases between them. Germline V CDR1 and CDR2: SNHLY, FYNNEI. The CDR3 has 16 amino acids. This chain's CDR3 is CASSLDGGATNEKLFF. The CDR3 coding sequence is TGTGCCAGCAGTTTAGACGGAGGTGCAACTAATGAAAAACTGTTTTTT.

J is TRBJ1-1 and V is TRBV18, with a tentative D call TRBD1 (5 bases). This CDR3 has 14 residues. V dropped 1 base and J dropped 3 bases, with 9 bases sitting between them. Germline values: CDR1 KGHSH, CDR2 LQKENI. Here the CDR3 reads CASSPREGDTEAFF. CDR3 bases: TGTGCCAGCTCACCACGGGAAGGGGACACTGAAGCTTTCTTT.

The V call is TRBV5-1, the J call TRBJ2-1; 9 bases agree with TRBD1. CDR3 length: 14 residues. The V gene's germline CDR1 is SGHRS and CDR2 YFSETQ. V gave up 4 bases and J gave up 5 bases; unmatched junction bases: 4. The CDR3 sequence is CASSTRTGDNEQFF. The CDR3 nucleotides are TGCGCCAGCAGCACCCGGACAGGGGACAATGAGCAGTTCTTC.

The chain is built from TRBV28 and TRBJ1-3; D uncertain. The CDR3 runs 16 residues. V was cut by 8 bases and J by 4 bases, with 21 bases left in between. Germline values: CDR1 MDHEN, CDR2 SYDVKM. CDR3 loop: CASRRLDWQTGNTIYF. CDR3 DNA sequence: TGTGCCAGCCGACGGCTCGACTGGCAAACGGGAAACACCATATATTTT.

The chain recombines TRBV2 with TRBJ2-5; D is undetermined. Germline V lookup: CDR1 SNHLY, CDR2 FYNNEI. V lost 2 bases and J 4 bases, leaving 2 bases between the germline ends. This CDR3 has 11 amino acids. The CDR3 DNA reads as TGTGCCAGCAGTGAACGAGAGACCCAGTACTTC. Protein sequence: CASSERETQYF. The variable domain in full, completed from reference TRBV2 and TRBJ2-5, reads EPEVTQTPSHQVTQMGQEVILRCVPISNHLYFYWYRQILGQKVEFLVSFYNNEISEKSEIFDDQFSVERPDGSNFTLKIRSTKLEDSAMYFCASSERETQYFGPGTRLLVL.

The chain links TRBV27 to TRBJ2-2, with a tentative D call TRBD1 (5 bases). The CDR3 runs to 15 residues. Germline CDR1 reads MNHEY; CDR2 reads SMNVEV (reference sequence). The V gene lost 5 bases and the J gene lost 5 bases, with 15 bases spanning the gap. The DNA for the CDR3 is TGTGCCAGCAGTCCCGCTCCCTCAGGGACCGGGGAGCTGTTTTTT. This sequence encodes CASSPAPSGTGELFF.

The rearrangement uses TRBV7-2 and TRBJ2-3, with D perhaps matching TRBD2 (6 bases). Germline values: CDR1 SGHTA, CDR2 FQGNSA. The CDR3 runs to 14 residues. Trimming shortened V by 6 bases and J by 2 bases, and 12 bases separated the two germline ends. CDR3: CASREAGPTDTQYF. CDR3 DNA sequence: TGTGCCAGCAGGGAAGCGGGCCCCACAGATACGCAGTATTTT.

This clone is a singleton in its sample. This sequence joins TRBV29-1 and TRBJ1-1; D perhaps matches TRBD1 (5 bases). The germline V gene encodes CDR1 SQVTM and CDR2 ANQGSEA. With 2 bases removed from V and 0 bases from J, the gap between germline ends came to 10 bases. The CDR3 totals 14 residues. The DNA of the CDR3 is TGCAGCGTTGAAAGACAGCACATGAACACTGAAGCTTTCTTT. Its protein product is CSVERQHMNTEAFF.

This rearrangement joins TRBV4-1 to TRBJ1-3; 7 bases agree with TRBD1. With 2 bases clipped from V and 0 bases from J, the junction kept 7 bases outside the gene matches. Germline-derived CDR1 and CDR2 are MGHRA and YSYEKL. This CDR3 contains 17 residues. The CDR3 reads CASSQPGQLNSGNTIYF. CDR3 bases: TGCGCCAGCAGCCAACCGGGACAGCTAAACTCTGGAAACACCATATATTTT.

This chain uses TRBV20-1 with TRBJ2-5, with 10 bases fitting TRBD2. The ends lost 3 bases at V and 4 bases at J; junction bases unmatched: 8. The germline CDR1 and CDR2 sequences are DFQATT and SNEGSKA (reference sequence). There are 15 residues in the CDR3. DNA for the CDR3: TGCAGTGCTAGTGTGCCTAGCGGGAGAAGAGAGACCCAGTACTTC. Translation: CSASVPSGRRETQYF.

By share, this clone counts as medium-sized. The chain carries TRBV4-1 and TRBJ1-5, with D unresolved. This CDR3 has 16 residues. Germline V lookup: CDR1 MGHRA, CDR2 YSYEKL. The V gene lost 0 bases and the J gene lost 0 bases, with 9 bases spanning the gap. This CDR3 is CASSQEADYSNQPQHF. The CDR3 DNA reads as TGCGCCAGCAGCCAAGAGGCAGACTATAGCAATCAGCCCCAGCATTTT.

The chain combines TRBV18 with TRBJ2-1; 7 bases line up with TRBD2. V dropped 4 bases and J dropped 5; count of bases not matched to a gene: 8. The germline CDR1 and CDR2 sequences are KGHSH and LQKENI. This CDR3 has 15 residues. CDR3 protein: CASSLASGLNNEQFF. In DNA form, the CDR3 reads TGTGCCAGCTCACTCGCTAGCGGACTAAACAATGAGCAGTTCTTC.

The V gene is TRBV2, the J gene TRBJ1-2, with D possibly matching TRBD1 (5 bases). The CDR3 runs 13 residues. Trimming cost V 7 bases and J 8 bases, with 17 bases left between them. Germline-derived CDR1 and CDR2 are SNHLY and FYNNEI. The CDR3 here is CASTQIQGGGYTF. The CDR3 DNA sequence: TGTGCCAGCACCCAAATCCAGGGCGGCGGCTACACCTTC.